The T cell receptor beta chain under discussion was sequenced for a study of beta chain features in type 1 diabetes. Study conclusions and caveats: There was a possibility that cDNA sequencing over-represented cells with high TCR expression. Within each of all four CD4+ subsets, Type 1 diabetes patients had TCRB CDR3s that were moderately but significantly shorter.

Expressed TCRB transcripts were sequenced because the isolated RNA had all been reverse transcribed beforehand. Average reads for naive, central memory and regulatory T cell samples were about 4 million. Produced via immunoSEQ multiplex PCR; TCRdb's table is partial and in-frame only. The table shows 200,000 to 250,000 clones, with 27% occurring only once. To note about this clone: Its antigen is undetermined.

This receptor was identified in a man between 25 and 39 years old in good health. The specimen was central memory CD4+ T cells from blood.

The CDR3 loop reads CASSLNARGWNEQYF. CDR3 sequence (DNA): TGTGCCAGCAGCTTGAACGCCAGGGGGTGGAACGAGCAGTACTTC. The chain links TRBV5-4 to TRBJ2-7; the match to TRBD1 covers 7 bases. CDR3 length: 15 residues. The trim removed 1 base at V and 5 bases at J, leaving 9 bases unmatched. CDR1 is SGHNT, CDR2 YYREEE, per germline (reference sequence).